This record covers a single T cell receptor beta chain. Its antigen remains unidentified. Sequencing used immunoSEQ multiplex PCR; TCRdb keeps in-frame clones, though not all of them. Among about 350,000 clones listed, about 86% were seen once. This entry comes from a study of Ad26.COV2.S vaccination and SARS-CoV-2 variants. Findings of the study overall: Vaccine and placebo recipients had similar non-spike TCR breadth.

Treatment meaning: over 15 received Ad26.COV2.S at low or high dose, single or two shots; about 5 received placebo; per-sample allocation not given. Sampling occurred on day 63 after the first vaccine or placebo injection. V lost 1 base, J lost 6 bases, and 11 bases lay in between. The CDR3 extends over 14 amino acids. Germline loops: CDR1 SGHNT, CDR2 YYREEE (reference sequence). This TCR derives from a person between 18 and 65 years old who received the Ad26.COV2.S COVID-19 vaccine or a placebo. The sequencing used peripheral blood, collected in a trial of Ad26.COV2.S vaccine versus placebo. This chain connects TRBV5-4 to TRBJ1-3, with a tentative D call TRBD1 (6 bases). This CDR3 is CASSLRQELNTIYF. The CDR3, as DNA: TGTGCCAGCAGCTTGCGACAGGAGTTAAACACCATATATTTT.